This T cell receptor (beta chain) was identified in a study of identical twins. A universal primer site arose from template switching, and cDNA bore unique molecular identifiers. TCRdb independently ran MiXCR on the 5' RACE reads; one entry per CDR3 protein. The sample records hundreds of thousands of distinct CDR3 sequences, 15% to 20% being singletons. This clonotype was detected a few times. Its specificity is unknown. Trimming removed 2 bases at V and 5 bases at J, with 19 bases between. The CDR3 runs to 16 residues. Germline V lookup: CDR1 MNHEY, CDR2 SVGAGI. Whole-study findings and limits: The models systematically underestimated how much out-of-frame TCR alpha was shared in monozygotic twins.

Another study also made use of these data, one on T cells expressing NK-cell markers. This second report adds: The HCMV specificity of the expanded NKG2C+ T cell clones stayed unresolved.

The V gene is TRBV6-5, the J gene TRBJ2-7; TRBD2 is a possible D gene (5 bases). This receptor was identified in a woman in her late teens or twenties in good health. Sequencing was performed on PBMCs. CDR3 in DNA: TGTGCCAGCAGTTACGGGTGGAGCGGAGCTCCCAACGAGCAGTACTTC. Protein: CASSYGWSGAPNEQYF.